The 10 T cell receptor beta chains below were found in one sample sequenced in a study of beta chain features in type 1 diabetes. The investigators reverse transcribed all of the isolated RNA, so they sequenced expressed TCRB transcripts. The data were produced by immunoSEQ multiplex PCR, yet TCRdb's version contains in-frame clones alone and is incomplete. The sample carries hundreds of thousands of clones, 13% to 15% recorded once. The sample taken for sequencing was central memory CD4+ T cells from blood. These receptors were obtained from a man aged 25 to 40 in good health.

This clone was detected only a few times. This chain connects TRBV5-4 to TRBJ2-3; D not certain. CDR3 length equals 14 residues. The germline gives CDR1 SGHNT, CDR2 YYREEE (reference sequence). V lost 4 bases and J lost 2, with 11 bases in between. CDR3 sequence: CASSLAVHTDTQYF. CDR3 DNA sequence: TGTGCCAGCAGCCTCGCGGTCCACACAGATACGCAGTATTTT.

V is TRBV2 and J is TRBJ2-1; 12 bases fit TRBD2. Germline-derived CDR1 and CDR2 are SNHLY and FYNNEI. V lost 11 bases and J lost 3; bases outside the gene matches: 5. The CDR3 has 14 amino acids. CDR3 nucleotides: TGTGCCGGGGGACTAGCGGGCCGCTACAATGAGCAGTTCTTC. Its translation: CAGGLAGRYNEQFF.

The chain links TRBV5-6 to TRBJ1-5, with TRBD1 matching 10 bases. The CDR3 is 16 amino acids. Germline values: CDR1 SGHDT, CDR2 YYEEEE. V lost 4 bases and J lost 2; bases outside the gene matches: 6. CDR3 amino acids: CASSRGTGEGNQPQHF. The CDR3 DNA is TGTGCCAGCAGCCGGGGGACAGGGGAAGGCAATCAGCCCCAGCATTTT.

This clone was recorded many times. In DNA, the CDR3 is TGCGCCAGCAGCAAGGACCGGAATACGCAGTATTTT. Translated, it gives CASSKDRNTQYF. The chain recombines TRBV5-1 with TRBJ2-3, with no clear D. Per germline, CDR1 SGHRS and CDR2 YFSETQ. Trimming cost V 4 bases and J 7 bases, with 10 bases left between them. CDR3 length: 12 residues.

This clone showed up just a few times. A far more abundant clone sits one base away, making this likely a read error. The chain has TRBV4-2 and TRBJ2-2, with TRBD2 identical over 7 bases. The CDR3 loop spans 14 amino acids. Germline-derived CDR1 and CDR2 are LGHNA and YNFKEQ. The trim removed 1 base at V and 5 bases at J, leaving 1 base unmatched. The CDR3 bases are TGTGCCAGCAGCCAAGGCGGGGGAACCGGGGAGCTGTTTTTT. As protein: CASSQGGGTGELFF.

This clone has just a few counts. The chain has TRBV7-2 and TRBJ2-2; D ambiguous. CDR1 and CDR2 from the germline V gene are SGHTA and FQGNSA. The V end lost 3 bases, the J end lost 4 bases, and 3 bases lay between the germline ends. The CDR3 spans 12 residues. The CDR3 here is CASSFFTGELFF. The CDR3 DNA follows: TGTGCCAGCAGCTTCTTCACCGGGGAGCTGTTTTTT.

The chain employs TRBV12-2 and TRBJ2-3; the D segment call TRBD2 is taken from the table without a DNA check. TRBV12-2 is tagged as a pseudogene. CDR3 length: 18 amino acids. CDR3 in DNA: TGTGCAAGTCGCTTAGTCCCCCCACTAGCGGGAGGTTCAGATACGCAGTATTTT. As protein: CASRLVPPLAGGSDTQYF.

This chain uses TRBV18 with TRBJ2-5; 9 positions agree with TRBD1. The CDR3 is 16 residues long. Germline V gives CDR1 KGHSH, CDR2 LQKENI. Unmatched junction bases numbered 15, after V lost 0 bases and J lost 13 bases. For the CDR3, the DNA is TGTGCCAGCTCACCACCGGCGGACAGGGGAAATGTGCTGAGGTACTTC. It yields the protein CASSPPADRGNVLRYF.

The rearrangement links TRBV6-5 to TRBJ2-1, with 11 bases lining up with TRBD2. The V gene end was trimmed by 5 bases and the J gene end by 6 bases; junction bases not matched to a gene: 6. CDR3 length: 15 amino acids. Germline loops: CDR1 MNHEY, CDR2 SVGAGI. The CDR3 sequence is CASSATGTSGNEQFF. In nucleotides, the CDR3 is TGTGCCAGCAGTGCTACCGGGACTAGCGGCAATGAGCAGTTCTTC.

This clone was seen a few times. This chain links TRBV5-5 with TRBJ2-1; 8 bases are a match to TRBD2. The CDR3 sequence is 16 residues long. V gave up 0 bases and J gave up 7 bases; unmatched junction bases: 9. The germline CDR1 and CDR2 sequences are SGHKS and YYEKEE (reference sequence). CDR3 nucleotide sequence: TGTGCCAGCAGCTTGGTAACGGGAGGGGTGCGGAATGAGCAGTTCTTC. Translation gives CASSLVTGGVRNEQFF.